The 27 T cell receptor beta chains in this list originate from one sample, sequenced in a study of graft-versus-host responses after intestinal transplantation. Sequencing used immunoSEQ multiplex PCR; TCRdb keeps in-frame clones, though not all of them. The data show approximately 90,000 clones, approximately 90% seen once. Their recognized antigens are unknown. The sample consisted of unstimulated CD8+ T cells sorted from spleen or lymph node cells, taken before transplant. Receptors were obtained from a human donor who was the organ donor for an intestinal transplant.

This rearrangement joins TRBV6-1 to TRBJ2-1, with 9 bases aligning to TRBD2. V lost 4 bases to trimming and J lost 9 bases; unmatched junction nucleotides: 4. Germline V gene lookup returns CDR1 MNHNS and CDR2 SASEGT. CDR3 size: 13 residues. CDR3 sequence (DNA): TGTGCCAGCAGTGGAGCGGGGGGAAGTGAGCAGTTCTTC. This gives the protein CASSGAGGSEQFF.

The chain joins TRBV2 to TRBJ2-1; D unresolved. Germline V lookup: CDR1 SNHLY, CDR2 FYNNEI. Between the trimmed V and J ends, which lost 9 bases and 2 bases, there was a span of 17 bases. This CDR3 is 15 amino acids long. The CDR3: CASTPALFTYNEQFF. Written as DNA, the CDR3 is TGTGCCAGTACCCCGGCACTCTTTACCTACAATGAGCAGTTCTTC.

The chain uses TRBV11-2 and TRBJ1-2, with D hard to call. This CDR3 has 13 residues. V lost 0 bases and J lost 14, with 16 bases in between. The germline V gene encodes CDR1 SGHAT and CDR2 FQNNGV. The CDR3 DNA follows: TGTGCCAGCAGCTTAGATAGCACGGCAGCGCATACCTTC. Residues: CASSLDSTAAHTF.

The chain joins TRBV2 to TRBJ2-5; TRBD1 is a possible D gene (5 bases). The J call may be faulty, since TRBJ2-7 better matches the DNA end. CDR1 is SNHLY, CDR2 FYNNEI, per germline. This CDR3 contains 13 residues. Written as DNA, the CDR3 is TGTGCCACCCAGGGTGTATCAGGTTACGAGCAGTACTTC. Translating gives CATQGVSGYEQYF.

The chain combines TRBV19 with TRBJ2-2; TRBD1 matches 9 bases. J gave up 5 bases and V 8 bases, and 9 bases lay outside the gene matches. CDR3 size: 15 residues. The V gene's germline CDR1 is LNHDA and CDR2 SQIVND (reference sequence). The CDR3 DNA reads as TGTGCCAGTGTTAAGACAGGGGGAATAACCGGGGAGCTGTTTTTT. As protein: CASVKTGGITGELFF.

The chain carries TRBV12-5 and TRBJ2-7; D may correspond to TRBD1 or TRBD2 (5 bases each). Trimming stripped 5 bases from V and 3 bases from J, with 20 bases between. The CDR3 sequence is 16 residues long. Germline lookup yields CDR1 LGHNT and CDR2 FRNRAP. CDR3 protein: CASGPATPGPLYEQYF. The CDR3 DNA follows: TGTGCTAGTGGTCCCGCCACCCCGGGACCGCTCTACGAGCAGTACTTC. Using reference TRBV12-5 and TRBJ2-7 for the parts outside the CDR3, the full variable domain is DARVTQTPRHKVTEMGQEVTMRCQPILGHNTVFWYRQTMMQGLELLAYFRNRAPLDDSGMPKDRFSAEMPDATLATLKIQPSEPRDSAVYFCASGPATPGPLYEQYFGPGTRLTVT.

V gene TRBV11-2 combines with J gene TRBJ2-7; D not resolved. CDR3 length: 14 residues. Trimming removed 3 bases from V and 4 bases from J, with 13 bases in between. Per germline, CDR1 SGHAT and CDR2 FQNNGV. CDR3 region: CASSFHVVGYEQYF. CDR3 sequence (DNA): TGTGCCAGCAGCTTCCACGTGGTCGGTTACGAGCAGTACTTC.

The chain combines TRBV7-3 with TRBJ1-1; tentative D call: TRBD1 (5 bases). The CDR3 is 14 amino acids. V lost 3 bases and J 1 base, leaving 9 bases between the germline ends. Germline CDR1 SGHTA, CDR2 FQGTGA. The CDR3 region has the DNA TGTGCCAGCAGCTTTAGCGGACAGAACACTGAAGCTTTCTTT. As protein: CASSFSGQNTEAFF.

The gene calls are TRBV27 and TRBJ2-5; D possibly corresponds to TRBD1 (6 bases). This CDR3 contains 14 residues. Trimming cost V 2 bases and J 3 bases, with 10 bases left between them. Germline V gene data show CDR1 as MNHEY and CDR2 as SMNVEV (reference sequence). The CDR3 DNA is TGTGCCAGCAGTTTAGTGGCAGGGGAAGAGACCCAGTACTTC. This gives the protein CASSLVAGEETQYF.

The rearrangement joins TRBV19 to TRBJ1-1; 8 bases are shared with TRBD1. This CDR3 region has 13 residues. V shed 7 bases, J shed 5 bases, and the junction held 6 bases outside the gene matches. Germline V gene sequence: CDR1 LNHDA, CDR2 SQIVND (reference sequence). The CDR3 DNA is TGTGCCAGTAAGTGGACAGGGAAAACTGAAGCTTTCTTT. Translated, it gives CASKWTGKTEAFF.

The chain uses TRBV5-5 and TRBJ2-3, with 11 bases that match TRBD2. The V gene's germline CDR1 is SGHKS and CDR2 YYEKEE (reference sequence). This CDR3 comprises 18 residues. Trimming took 4 bases from V and 0 from J; bases not matched to a gene: 10. CDR3 residues: CASSNSGRALGSTDTQYF. CDR3 bases: TGTGCCAGCAGCAATAGCGGGAGGGCCCTCGGAAGCACAGATACGCAGTATTTT.

V is TRBV7-3 and J is TRBJ2-1; D is ambiguous. V shed 4 bases and J shed 4 bases, with 8 bases lying between them. Germline loops: CDR1 SGHTA, CDR2 FQGTGA. This CDR3 has 13 residues. CDR3 DNA: TGTGCCAGCAGCTCCATCCCGTACAATGAGCAGTTCTTC. As protein: CASSSIPYNEQFF. The variable domain in full, completed from reference TRBV7-3 and TRBJ2-1, reads GAGVSQTPSNKVTEKGKYVELRCDPISGHTALYWYRQSLGQGPEFLIYFQGTGAADDSGLPNDRFFAVRPEGSVSTLKIQRTERGDSAVYLCASSSIPYNEQFFGPGTRLTVL.

The chain carries TRBV5-1 and TRBJ1-2; D perhaps matches TRBD1 (5 bases). There are 13 residues in the CDR3. The V end lost 0 bases, the J end lost 7 bases, and 10 bases lay between the germline ends. Germline V gives CDR1 SGHRS, CDR2 YFSETQ. The CDR3 DNA reads as TGCGCCAGCAGCTTGGAAGGGGAGCCTGGCTACACCTTC. This translates into CASSLEGEPGYTF. The variable domain in full, with the rest retrieved from reference TRBV5-1 and TRBJ1-2, is KAGVTQTPRYLIKTRGQQVTLSCSPISGHRSVSWYQQTPGQGLQFLFEYFSETQRNKGNFPGRFSGRQFSNSRSEMNVSTLELGDSALYLCASSLEGEPGYTFGSGTRLTVV.

This clone was found a few times. The V and J genes are TRBV6-6 and TRBJ2-7; D not resolved. Germline loops: CDR1 MNHNY, CDR2 SVGAGI (reference sequence). This CDR3 region has 12 residues. Trimming left V 5 bases short and J 2 bases short, with 7 bases between. Here the CDR3 reads CASSNTAYEQYF. The CDR3 nucleotides are TGTGCCAGCAGTAATACTGCCTACGAGCAGTACTTC.

The chain employs TRBV5-8 and TRBJ2-1; 10 bases are a match to TRBD2. Germline loops: CDR1 SGHTS, CDR2 YDEGEE. With 5 bases clipped from V and 1 base from J, the junction kept 6 bases outside the gene matches. CDR3 length equals 16 residues. CDR3 coding DNA: TGTGCCAGCAGGCACGAGCGGGAGGGGTCCTACAATGAGCAGTTCTTC. Protein sequence: CASRHEREGSYNEQFF.

The V call is TRBV6-5, the J call TRBJ1-1; D remains ambiguous. V was clipped by 7 bases and J by 3 bases, with 15 bases between them. The CDR3 totals 14 residues. Germline V gene lookup returns CDR1 MNHEY and CDR2 SVGAGI. The DNA for the CDR3 is TGTGCCAGCACTCCCTTTACCGGGGACACTGAAGCTTTCTTT. Amino acid sequence: CASTPFTGDTEAFF.

This clone came up once. The chain recombines TRBV6-5 with TRBJ1-5; a possible D gene is TRBD1 (6 bases). Germline assignment: CDR1 MNHEY and CDR2 SVGAGI. CDR3 length: 12 residues. With 6 bases removed from V and 4 bases from J, the gap between germline ends came to 7 bases. CDR3 DNA sequence: TGTGCCAGCAGGACAGGTAATCAGCCCCAGCATTTT. Protein: CASRTGNQPQHF.

V and J are TRBV5-6 and TRBJ2-4, with TRBD2 as a possible D gene (5 bases). V lost 0 bases to trimming and J lost 4 bases, with 14 bases between them. The germline gives CDR1 SGHDT, CDR2 YYEEEE. This CDR3 has 16 amino acids. The CDR3 loop is CASSLVGEGAKNIQYF. The CDR3 region has the DNA TGTGCCAGCAGCTTGGTCGGTGAGGGTGCAAAAAACATTCAGTACTTC.

The CDR3 here is CASSLEWDRIHEQYF. As DNA, the CDR3 is TGCGCCAGCAGCTTGGAATGGGATCGGATCCACGAGCAGTACTTC. The chain links TRBV5-1 to TRBJ2-7; no clear D. CDR3 length equals 15 residues. Germline V gives CDR1 SGHRS, CDR2 YFSETQ. Trimming stripped 0 bases from V and 5 bases from J, with 15 bases between. The full variable domain, completed using reference TRBV5-1 and TRBJ2-7, is KAGVTQTPRYLIKTRGQQVTLSCSPISGHRSVSWYQQTPGQGLQFLFEYFSETQRNKGNFPGRFSGRQFSNSRSEMNVSTLELGDSALYLCASSLEWDRIHEQYFGPGTRLTVT.

The V and J genes are TRBV10-2 and TRBJ1-1, with D unresolved. CDR1 and CDR2 (germline): WSHSY, SAAADI. The CDR3 runs 12 residues. V lost 8 bases to trimming and J lost 4 bases, with 11 bases between them. As DNA, the CDR3 is TGCGCCAGCCGGTGGGGAAGCACTGAAGCTTTCTTT. It codes for CASRWGSTEAFF.

This chain joins TRBV6-1 and TRBJ2-7, with D hard to call. V was pared by 6 bases and J by 3 bases, with 6 bases between. This CDR3 is 11 amino acids long. The V gene's germline CDR1 is MNHNS and CDR2 SASEGT. CDR3 sequence: CASRESYEQYF. The CDR3 nucleotides read TGTGCCAGCAGGGAAAGCTACGAGCAGTACTTC.

The chain links TRBV4-1 to TRBJ1-6; 7 bases align to TRBD1. The CDR3 spans 15 residues. Germline V gene data show CDR1 as MGHRA and CDR2 as YSYEKL. J gave up 7 bases and V 1 base, and 4 bases lay outside the gene matches. The chain's CDR3 is CASSQVEGANSPLHF. CDR3 nucleotides: TGCGCCAGCAGCCAAGTGGAGGGGGCAAATTCACCCCTCCACTTT.

CDR3 coding DNA: TGTGCCAGCAGTTTCGCACCAAGATATGGCTACACCTTC. Amino acids: CASSFAPRYGYTF. The chain uses TRBV6-5 and TRBJ1-2; D ambiguous. Per the germline V gene, CDR1 is MNHEY and CDR2 is SVGAGI. This CDR3 comprises 13 residues. With 4 bases removed from V and 5 bases from J, the gap between germline ends came to 11 bases.

V is TRBV10-3 and J is TRBJ1-2; unclear D gene. The CDR3 is 12 residues long. Looked up from germline, CDR1 is ENHRY and CDR2 is SYGVKD. V shed 2 bases and J shed 5 bases, with 6 bases lying between them. CDR3: CAISEDIYGYTF. The DNA of the CDR3 is TGTGCCATCAGTGAGGACATTTATGGCTACACCTTC.

V is TRBV5-1 and J is TRBJ1-2; D is undetermined. Germline lookup yields CDR1 SGHRS and CDR2 YFSETQ. The ends were cut back, 0 bases at V and 5 bases at J, with 23 bases in the middle. This CDR3 has 18 residues. In DNA form, the CDR3 reads TGCGCCAGCAGCTTGGGGGCTTGGGCGGGCTTTTCGACTTATGGCTACACCTTC. It yields the protein CASSLGAWAGFSTYGYTF.

This clone was picked up one time. The chain links TRBV9 to TRBJ2-1; 10 bases fit TRBD2. Germline assignment: CDR1 SGDLS and CDR2 YYNGEE. This CDR3 has 15 amino acids. With V trimmed by 3 bases and J by 6 bases, 6 bases remained unmatched. CDR3 in DNA: TGTGCCAGCAGCGCCAGCGGGAGGGCCGCCAATGAGCAGTTCTTC. This codes for CASSASGRAANEQFF.

V is TRBV2 and J is TRBJ2-4, with 8 bases aligning to TRBD2. CDR1 SNHLY and CDR2 FYNNEI come from the germline V gene. The CDR3 sequence is 19 residues long. V shed 3 bases and J 0 bases; nucleotides not matched to a gene: 13. CDR3 nucleotides: TGTGCCAGCAGTGACCAGAGCGGGGGAGGGATTCTAGCCAAAAACATTCAGTACTTC. It translates to CASSDQSGGGILAKNIQYF.